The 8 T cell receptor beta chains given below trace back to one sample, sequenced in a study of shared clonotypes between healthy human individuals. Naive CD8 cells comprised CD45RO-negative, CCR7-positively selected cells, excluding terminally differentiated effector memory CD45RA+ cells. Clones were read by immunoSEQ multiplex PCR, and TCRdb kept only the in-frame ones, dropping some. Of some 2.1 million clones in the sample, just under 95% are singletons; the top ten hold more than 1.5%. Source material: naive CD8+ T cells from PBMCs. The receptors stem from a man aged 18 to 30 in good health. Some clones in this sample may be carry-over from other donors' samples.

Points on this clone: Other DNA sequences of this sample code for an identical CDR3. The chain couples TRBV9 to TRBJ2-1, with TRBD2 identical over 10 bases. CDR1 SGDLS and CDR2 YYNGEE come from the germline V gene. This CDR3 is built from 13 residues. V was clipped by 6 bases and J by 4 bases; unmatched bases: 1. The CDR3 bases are TGTGCCAGCACTAGCGGGAGTTACAATGAGCAGTTCTTC. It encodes CASTSGSYNEQFF.

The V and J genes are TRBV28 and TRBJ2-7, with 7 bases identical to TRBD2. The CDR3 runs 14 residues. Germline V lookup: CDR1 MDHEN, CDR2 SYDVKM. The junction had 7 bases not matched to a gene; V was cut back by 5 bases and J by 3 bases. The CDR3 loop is CASSASGLSYEQYF. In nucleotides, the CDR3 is TGTGCCAGCAGTGCCTCGGGACTAAGCTACGAGCAGTACTTC.

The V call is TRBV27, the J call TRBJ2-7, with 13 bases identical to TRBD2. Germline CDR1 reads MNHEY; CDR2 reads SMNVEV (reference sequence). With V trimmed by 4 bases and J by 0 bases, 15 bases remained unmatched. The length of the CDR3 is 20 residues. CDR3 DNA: TGTGCCAGCAGTTCCCTTCTCACTAGCGGGAGGGCCGTGTCCTCCTACGAGCAGTACTTC. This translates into CASSSLLTSGRAVSSYEQYF.

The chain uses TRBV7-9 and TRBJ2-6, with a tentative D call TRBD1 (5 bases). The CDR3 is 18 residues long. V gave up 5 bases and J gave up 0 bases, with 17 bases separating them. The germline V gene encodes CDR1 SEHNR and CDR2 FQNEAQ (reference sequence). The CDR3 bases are TGTGCCAGCAGCCCCCGGTGGCAGGGCCCCTCTGGGGCCAACGTCCTGACTTTC. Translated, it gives CASSPRWQGPSGANVLTF.

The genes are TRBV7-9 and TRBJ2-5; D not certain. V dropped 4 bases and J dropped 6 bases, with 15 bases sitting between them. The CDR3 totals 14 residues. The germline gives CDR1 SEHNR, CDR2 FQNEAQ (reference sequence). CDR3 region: CASSSPAGSQTQYF. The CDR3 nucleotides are TGTGCCAGCAGCTCCCCCGCCGGGTCACAGACCCAGTACTTC.

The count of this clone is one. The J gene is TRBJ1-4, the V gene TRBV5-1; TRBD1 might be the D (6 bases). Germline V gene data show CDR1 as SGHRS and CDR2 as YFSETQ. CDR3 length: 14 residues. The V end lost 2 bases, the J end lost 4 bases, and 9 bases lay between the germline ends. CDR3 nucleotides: TGCGCCAGCAGCTTAACAGGGTTTAATGAAAAACTGTTTTTT. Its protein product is CASSLTGFNEKLFF.

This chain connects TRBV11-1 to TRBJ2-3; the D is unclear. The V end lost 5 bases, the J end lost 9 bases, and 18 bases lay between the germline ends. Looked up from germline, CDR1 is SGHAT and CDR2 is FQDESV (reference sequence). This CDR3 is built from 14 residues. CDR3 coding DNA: TGTGCCAGCAGCCTCCTGGCCACTGAGATAACGCAGTATTTT. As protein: CASSLLATEITQYF.

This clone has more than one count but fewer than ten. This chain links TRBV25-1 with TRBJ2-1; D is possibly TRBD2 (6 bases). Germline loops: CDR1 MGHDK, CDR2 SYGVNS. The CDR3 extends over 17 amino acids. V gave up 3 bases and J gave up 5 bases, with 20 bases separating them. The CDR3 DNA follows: TGTGCCAGCAGTGACCGAGTTGGGGCGGGGACTCACAATGAGCAGTTCTTC. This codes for CASSDRVGAGTHNEQFF.